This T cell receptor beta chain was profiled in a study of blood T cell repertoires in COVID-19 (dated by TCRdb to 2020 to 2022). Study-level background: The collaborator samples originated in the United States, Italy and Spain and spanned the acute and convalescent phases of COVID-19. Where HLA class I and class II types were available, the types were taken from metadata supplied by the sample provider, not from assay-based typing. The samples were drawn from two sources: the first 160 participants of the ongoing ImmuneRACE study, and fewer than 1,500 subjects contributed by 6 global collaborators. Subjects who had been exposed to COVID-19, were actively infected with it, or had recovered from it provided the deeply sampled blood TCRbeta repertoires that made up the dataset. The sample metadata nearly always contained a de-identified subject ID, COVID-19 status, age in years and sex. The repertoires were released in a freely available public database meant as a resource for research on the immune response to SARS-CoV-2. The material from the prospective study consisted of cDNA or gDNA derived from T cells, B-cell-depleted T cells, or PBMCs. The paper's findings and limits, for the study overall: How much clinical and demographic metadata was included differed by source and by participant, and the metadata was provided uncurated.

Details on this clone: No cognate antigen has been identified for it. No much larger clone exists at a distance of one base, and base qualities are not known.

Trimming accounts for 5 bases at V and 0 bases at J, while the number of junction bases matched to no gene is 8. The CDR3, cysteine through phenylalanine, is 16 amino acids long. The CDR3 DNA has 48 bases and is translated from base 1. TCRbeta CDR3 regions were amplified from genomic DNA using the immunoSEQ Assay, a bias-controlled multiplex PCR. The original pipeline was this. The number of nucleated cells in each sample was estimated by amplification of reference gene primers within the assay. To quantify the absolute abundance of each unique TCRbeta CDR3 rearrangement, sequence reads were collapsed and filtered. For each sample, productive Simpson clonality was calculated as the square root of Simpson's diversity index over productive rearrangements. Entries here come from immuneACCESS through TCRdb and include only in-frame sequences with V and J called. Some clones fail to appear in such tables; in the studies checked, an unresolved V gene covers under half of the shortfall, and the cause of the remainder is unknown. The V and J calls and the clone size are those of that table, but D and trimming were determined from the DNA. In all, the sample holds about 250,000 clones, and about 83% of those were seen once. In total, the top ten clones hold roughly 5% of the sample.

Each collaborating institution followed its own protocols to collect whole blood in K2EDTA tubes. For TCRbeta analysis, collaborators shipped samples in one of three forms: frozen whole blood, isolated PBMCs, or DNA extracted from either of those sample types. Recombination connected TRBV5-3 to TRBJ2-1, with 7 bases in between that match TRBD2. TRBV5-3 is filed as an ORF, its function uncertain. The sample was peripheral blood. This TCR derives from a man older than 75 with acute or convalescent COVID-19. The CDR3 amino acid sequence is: CARRDSSGSSYNEQFF. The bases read TGTGCCAGAAGAGATTCTAGCGGAAGCTCCTACAATGAGCAGTTCTTC.